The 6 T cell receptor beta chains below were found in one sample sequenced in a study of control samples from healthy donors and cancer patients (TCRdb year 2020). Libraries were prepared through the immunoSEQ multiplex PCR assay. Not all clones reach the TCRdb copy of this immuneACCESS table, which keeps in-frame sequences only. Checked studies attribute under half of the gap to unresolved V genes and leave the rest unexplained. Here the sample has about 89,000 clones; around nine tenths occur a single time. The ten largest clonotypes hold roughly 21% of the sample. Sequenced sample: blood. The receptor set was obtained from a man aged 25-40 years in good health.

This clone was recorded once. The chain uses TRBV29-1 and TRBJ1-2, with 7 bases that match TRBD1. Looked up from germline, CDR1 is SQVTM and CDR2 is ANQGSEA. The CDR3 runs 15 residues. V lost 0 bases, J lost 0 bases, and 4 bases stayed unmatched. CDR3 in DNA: TGCAGCGTTGAAGATCGGGGACAGTCTAACTATGGCTACACCTTC. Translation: CSVEDRGQSNYGYTF. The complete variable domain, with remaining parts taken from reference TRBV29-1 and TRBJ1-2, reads SAVISQKPSRDICQRGTSLTIQCQVDSQVTMMFWYRQQPGQSLTLIATANQGSEATYESGFVIDKFPISRPNLTFSTLTVSNMSPEDSSIYLCSVEDRGQSNYGYTFGSGTRLTVV.

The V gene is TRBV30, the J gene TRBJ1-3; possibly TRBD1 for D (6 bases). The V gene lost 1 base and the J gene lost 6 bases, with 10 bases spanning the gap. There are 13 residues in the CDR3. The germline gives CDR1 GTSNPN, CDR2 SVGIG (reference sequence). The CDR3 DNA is TGTGCCTGGAGTGAACAGGGAGTAAACACCATATATTTT. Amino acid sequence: CAWSEQGVNTIYF. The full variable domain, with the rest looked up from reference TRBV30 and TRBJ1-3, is SQTIHQWPATLVQPVGSPLSLECTVEGTSNPNLYWYRQAAGRGLQLLFYSVGIGQISSEVPQNLSASRPQDRQFILSSKKLLLSDSGFYLCAWSEQGVNTIYFGEGSWLTVV.

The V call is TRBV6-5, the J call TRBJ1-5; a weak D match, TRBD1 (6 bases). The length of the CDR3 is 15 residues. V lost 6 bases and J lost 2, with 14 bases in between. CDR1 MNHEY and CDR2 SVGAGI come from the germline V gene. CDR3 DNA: TGTGCCAGCAGACGGGACACTATGGGCAATCAGCCCCAGCATTTT. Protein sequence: CASRRDTMGNQPQHF.

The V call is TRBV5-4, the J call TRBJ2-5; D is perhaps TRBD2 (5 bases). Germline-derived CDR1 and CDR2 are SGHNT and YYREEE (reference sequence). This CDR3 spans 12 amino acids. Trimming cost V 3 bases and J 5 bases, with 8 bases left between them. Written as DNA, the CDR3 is TGTGCCAGCAGCTATCCGGGGGAGACCCAGTACTTC. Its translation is CASSYPGETQYF.

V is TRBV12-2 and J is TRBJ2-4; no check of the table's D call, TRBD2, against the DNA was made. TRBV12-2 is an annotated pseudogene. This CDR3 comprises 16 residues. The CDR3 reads CASRLGRSGGKNIQYF. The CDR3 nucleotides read TGTGCAAGTCGCTTAGGCCGTAGCGGGGGCAAAAACATTCAGTACTTC.

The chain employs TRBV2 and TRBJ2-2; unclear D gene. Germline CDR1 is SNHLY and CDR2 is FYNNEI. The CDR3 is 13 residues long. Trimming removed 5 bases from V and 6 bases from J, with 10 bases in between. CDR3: CASSLPRSGELFF. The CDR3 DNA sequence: TGTGCCAGCAGTTTACCCCGGTCCGGGGAGCTGTTTTTT.